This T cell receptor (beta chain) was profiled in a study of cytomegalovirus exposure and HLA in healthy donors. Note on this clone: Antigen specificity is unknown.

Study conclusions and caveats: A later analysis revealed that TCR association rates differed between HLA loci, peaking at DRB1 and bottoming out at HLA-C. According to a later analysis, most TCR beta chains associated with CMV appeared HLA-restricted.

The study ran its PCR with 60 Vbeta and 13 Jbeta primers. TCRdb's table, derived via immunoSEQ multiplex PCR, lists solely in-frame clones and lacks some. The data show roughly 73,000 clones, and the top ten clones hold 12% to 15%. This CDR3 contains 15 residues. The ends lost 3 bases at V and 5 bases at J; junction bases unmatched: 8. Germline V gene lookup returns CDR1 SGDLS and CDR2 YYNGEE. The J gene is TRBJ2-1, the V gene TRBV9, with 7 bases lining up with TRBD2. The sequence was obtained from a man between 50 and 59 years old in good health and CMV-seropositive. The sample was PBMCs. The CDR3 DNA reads TGTGCCAGCAGCGCTCGGGGGGACTCAAACAATGAGCAGTTCTTC. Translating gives CASSARGDSNNEQFF.